One and the same sample provided the 12 T cell receptor beta chains below, sequenced in a study of immune cell composition in non-small cell lung cancer. The protocol was immunoSEQ multiplex PCR, while the TCRdb copy is restricted to in-frame clones and leaves out a portion. Counted here are about 2,800 clones, about 78% occurring once; the ten biggest clones make up around 7.1%. The sample comprised lung tumor tissue. These receptors came from a human donor with non-small cell lung cancer.

This clone has more than one count but fewer than ten. The rearrangement links TRBV2 to TRBJ2-1, with 9 nucleotides matching TRBD1. CDR1 SNHLY and CDR2 FYNNEI come from the germline V gene. This CDR3 has 16 residues. Trimming cost V 5 bases and J 5 bases; bases outside gene matches: 10. DNA of the CDR3: TGTGCCAGCAGTTTAACCCGGGACAGGGCCGACAATGAGCAGTTCTTC. It codes for CASSLTRDRADNEQFF.

This chain uses TRBV5-1 with TRBJ2-1, with D perhaps matching TRBD2 (6 bases). From germline, CDR1 is SGHRS and CDR2 YFSETQ. The CDR3 consists of 15 residues. The germline V and J ends were trimmed by 4 bases and 5 bases, with 16 bases remaining between them. CDR3 coding DNA: TGCGCCAGCAGCCTGGACGGGAGAAGCGACAATGAGCAGTTCTTC. Amino acids: CASSLDGRSDNEQFF.

The rearrangement links TRBV6-6 to TRBJ2-5; 11 positions match TRBD2. The junction had 9 bases not matched to a gene; V was cut back by 4 bases and J by 5 bases. Looked up from germline, CDR1 is MNHNY and CDR2 is SVGAGI (reference sequence). CDR3 length: 16 amino acids. CDR3 amino acids: CASSSPGLAVQETQYF. The CDR3 coding sequence is TGTGCCAGCAGTTCACCGGGACTAGCGGTCCAGGAGACCCAGTACTTC.

The chain uses TRBV28 and TRBJ2-7; D remains ambiguous. V lost 2 bases, J lost 3 bases, and 5 bases lay in between. The CDR3 extends over 12 amino acids. Germline assignment: CDR1 MDHEN and CDR2 SYDVKM. This CDR3 reads CASSLRVYEQYF. The CDR3 coding sequence is TGTGCCAGCAGTTTACGGGTCTACGAGCAGTACTTC.

The rearrangement joins TRBV4-1 to TRBJ2-3, with 8 bases identical to TRBD2. The CDR3 is made up of 17 amino acids. V was pared by 2 bases and J by 4 bases, with 11 bases of the junction left unmatched. CDR1 is MGHRA, CDR2 YSYEKL, per germline. CDR3 amino acids: CASSQSGSWRSADTQYF. The CDR3 DNA sequence: TGCGCCAGCAGCCAAAGCGGGAGTTGGCGTAGCGCAGATACGCAGTATTTT.

This chain joins TRBV28 and TRBJ2-7, with 7 bases identical to TRBD2. Germline trimming cut 2 bases from V and 2 bases from J; bases unmatched to any gene: 24. This CDR3 spans 21 amino acids. The germline V gene has CDR1 MDHEN and CDR2 SYDVKM. This CDR3 reads CASSLGVAGGTEGDPPYEQYF. The CDR3 DNA follows: TGTGCCAGCAGTTTAGGAGTCGCCGGGGGGACGGAGGGAGACCCCCCCTACGAGCAGTACTTC.

V is TRBV6-6 and J is TRBJ1-5, with a weak D call TRBD1 (6 bases). V was pared by 4 bases and J by 4 bases, with 17 bases between. From germline, CDR1 is MNHNY and CDR2 SVGAGI (reference sequence). The CDR3 length is 16 residues. In DNA, the CDR3 is TGTGCCAGCAGTTCGATGCCGACAGGTCGTAATCAGCCCCAGCATTTT. Amino acids: CASSSMPTGRNQPQHF.

This clone was detected a few times. The chain combines TRBV6-5 with TRBJ1-1; maybe TRBD1 (5 bases). The CDR3 covers 15 residues. The V end was cut by 6 bases, the J end by 4 bases, with 18 bases between. The germline V gene has CDR1 MNHEY and CDR2 SVGAGI. The CDR3 is CASSLQERPGTEAFF. CDR3 bases: TGTGCCAGCAGCCTACAGGAACGCCCTGGCACTGAAGCTTTCTTT.

V gene TRBV19 combines with J gene TRBJ2-5, with 7 bases fitting TRBD2. This CDR3 has 15 amino acids. From germline, CDR1 is LNHDA and CDR2 SQIVND (reference sequence). Trimming removed 5 bases from V and 4 bases from J; junction bases left unmatched: 10. CDR3 nucleotides: TGTGCCAGTAGTGAGGGAGGGAGATACCGAGAGACCCAGTACTTC. Encoded protein: CASSEGGRYRETQYF. The variable domain in full, with the rest retrieved from reference TRBV19 and TRBJ2-5, is DGGITQSPKYLFRKEGQNVTLSCEQNLNHDAMYWYRQDPGQGLRLIYYSQIVNDFQKGDIAEGYSVSREKKESFPLTVTSAQKNPTAFYLCASSEGGRYRETQYFGPGTRLLVL.

J is TRBJ1-2 and V is TRBV18; maybe TRBD1 (6 bases). The CDR3 is 13 amino acids. Trimming cost V 3 bases and J 3 bases, with 8 bases left between them. Germline V lookup: CDR1 KGHSH, CDR2 LQKENI. The CDR3 DNA sequence: TGTGCCAGCTCACCTACAGGGCACTATGGCTACACCTTC. It codes for CASSPTGHYGYTF.

The chain employs TRBV5-1 and TRBJ2-2; D remains unclear. The CDR3 runs 11 residues. The germline gives CDR1 SGHRS, CDR2 YFSETQ. V lost 5 bases, J lost 5 bases, and 4 bases lay in between. The CDR3 region is CASRETGELFF. Here the CDR3 DNA reads TGCGCCAGCAGGGAGACCGGGGAGCTGTTTTTT.

The chain recombines TRBV7-9 with TRBJ2-1; the D is unclear. This CDR3 is 12 amino acids long. Germline V gene data show CDR1 as SEHNR and CDR2 as FQNEAQ (reference sequence). Trimming took 3 bases from V and 9 from J, leaving 9 bases between them. CDR3 DNA sequence: TGTGCCAGCAGCTTTTTACCGGGTGAGCAGTTCTTC. This sequence encodes CASSFLPGEQFF.